A selection of T cell receptor beta chains follows, all from one sample in a study of T cell responses to AZD1222 COVID-19 vaccine. Method: immunoSEQ multiplex PCR; TCRdb's copy keeps in-frame clones and lacks some. Found here are tens of thousands of clones, around 73% of them singletons; the top ten hold around 20%. The material was peripheral blood, obtained on day 0 of AZD1222 vaccination. The receptors were sampled from an adult in good health. CDR3s include the opening cysteine and the closing phenylalanine or tryptophan. A D gene is named only where the DNA matches it firmly. Clone size is stated in some rows and not others, as once, few, many or a class when expanded.

abundance,d_gene,v_gene,j_gene,CDR3nt,CDR3aa
NA,NA,TRBV19,TRBJ1-6,TGTGCCAGTAGTATAGGAGGAGCCGGGGATTCACCCCTCCACTTT,CASSIGGAGDSPLHF
NA,NA,TRBV9,TRBJ2-3,TGTGCCAGCAGCGTAGTCCCTAGCCTAAGCACAGATACGCAGTATTTT,CASSVVPSLSTDTQYF
once,NA,TRBV6-5,TRBJ1-2,TGTGCCAGCAGTTACTCGAGGCAGAACTATGGCTACACCTTC,CASSYSRQNYGYTF
NA,NA,TRBV5-1,TRBJ1-1,TGCGCCAGCAGCTTTCTGACAGGAGTGAACACTGAAGCTTTCTTT,CASSFLTGVNTEAFF
once,TRBD2,TRBV24-1,TRBJ2-7,TGTGCCAGTAGCGGGAGGTGGGGCTACGAGCAGTACTTC,CASSGRWGYEQYF
NA,NA,TRBV5-5,TRBJ1-3,TGTGCCAGCAGCTTGGGTTTAGGGAGCTCTGGAAACACCATATATTTT,CASSLGLGSSGNTIYF
NA,NA,TRBV10-1,TRBJ1-6,TGCGCCAGCAGTGAGTCCGGCAGGGGCAATTCACCCCTCCACTTT,CASSESGRGNSPLHF
NA,TRBD2,TRBV5-1,TRBJ2-3,TGCGCCAGCAGCTTAGGAGCGGGAGAAGATACGCAGTATTTT,CASSLGAGEDTQYF
NA,TRBD1,TRBV5-1,TRBJ1-2,TGCGCCAGCAGCTTGGCGCCAGGGGGAATGAGTGGCTACACCTTC,CASSLAPGGMSGYTF
NA,TRBD2,TRBV7-9,TRBJ2-7,TGTGCCAGCAGCCACGGACTAGCGGGAGGGCCGGGGGAGCAGTACTTC,CASSHGLAGGPGEQYF